This T cell receptor (beta chain) was sequenced for a study of blood T cells in healthy people across ages. Study-level results: A roughly linear fall in TCR beta diversity per million T cells was seen with increasing age.

This clonotype has a count of ten or more. The antigen is unknown. V trimming: 5 bases; J trimming: 2 bases; junction bases outside the gene matches: 3. The CDR3 runs 13 residues. CDR1 is SGHAT, CDR2 FQNNGV, per germline. Primers used in a second PCR of roughly 7 to 12 cycles were a sample-barcoded 5' primer and a J-beta primer mix. TCRdb reprocessed the 5' RACE reads with MiXCR, giving one entry per CDR3 protein. The sample yields hundreds of thousands of distinct CDR3 sequences, around 20% seen once. The chain links TRBV11-2 to TRBJ2-7; 7 positions agree with TRBD1. The sequenced sample consisted of blood. The TCR originated in a man between 65 and 85 years old in good health. In DNA, the CDR3 is TGTGCCAGCAGCCGGGACAGACCCTACGAGCAGTACTTC. It is translated as CASSRDRPYEQYF.